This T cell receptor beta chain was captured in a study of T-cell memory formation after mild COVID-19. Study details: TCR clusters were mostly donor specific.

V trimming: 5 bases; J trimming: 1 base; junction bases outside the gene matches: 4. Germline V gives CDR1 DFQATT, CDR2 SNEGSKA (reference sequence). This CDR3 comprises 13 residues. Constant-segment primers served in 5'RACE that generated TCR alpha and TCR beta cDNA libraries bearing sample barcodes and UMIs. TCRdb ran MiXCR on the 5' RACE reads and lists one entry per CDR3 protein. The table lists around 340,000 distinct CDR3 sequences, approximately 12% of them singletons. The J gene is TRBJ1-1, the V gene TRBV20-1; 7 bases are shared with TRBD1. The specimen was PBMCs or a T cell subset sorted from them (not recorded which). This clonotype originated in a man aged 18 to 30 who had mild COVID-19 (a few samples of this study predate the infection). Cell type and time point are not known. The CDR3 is CSAGDRANTEAFF. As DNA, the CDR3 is TGCAGTGCTGGTGACAGGGCGAACACTGAAGCTTTCTTT.